A single sample gave rise to the 9 T cell receptor beta chains below, sequenced in a study of T cells after posttransplantation cyclophosphamide. The repertoire was sequenced with immunoSEQ multiplex PCR; TCRdb's copy has only in-frame clones and lacks some. The table shows tens of thousands of clones, with about 82% occurring only once. Sequencing was done on a sample of PBMCs. These receptor sequences come from a man aged 25 to 40 with a blood cancer, CMV-positive, and with a related stem cell donor.

The V gene is TRBV30, the J gene TRBJ1-1, with D uncertain. There are 11 residues in the CDR3. Trimming left V 7 bases short and J 6 bases short, with 12 bases between. CDR1 is GTSNPN, CDR2 SVGIG, per germline (reference sequence). The CDR3 loop is CALQNGAEAFF. CDR3 DNA: TGTGCCTTACAAAACGGGGCTGAAGCTTTCTTT.

The chain couples TRBV19 to TRBJ1-2, with TRBD1 identical over 9 bases. CDR1 is LNHDA and CDR2 is SQIVND in the germline V gene (reference sequence). The junction had 5 bases not matched to a gene; V was cut back by 6 bases and J by 3 bases. The CDR3 has 14 residues. Written as DNA, the CDR3 is TGTGCCAGTAGATACACAGGGGGCGACTATGGCTACACCTTC. It codes for CASRYTGGDYGYTF.

The genes are TRBV18 and TRBJ2-5; no reliable D call. Trimming took 3 bases from V and 5 from J, leaving 13 bases between them. Germline V CDR1 and CDR2: KGHSH, LQKENI. The CDR3 has 14 residues. The CDR3 DNA reads TGTGCCAGCTCACCCTCTCGCCGCGCGGAGACCCAGTACTTC. Its protein product is CASSPSRRAETQYF.

This clone was observed a few times. The rearrangement joins TRBV28 to TRBJ1-3; TRBD1 matches at 7 bases. V was clipped by 6 bases and J by 0 bases; unmatched bases: 2. This CDR3 has 14 amino acids. Per the germline V gene, CDR1 is MDHEN and CDR2 is SYDVKM. In nucleotides, the CDR3 is TGTGCCAGCAGGACAGGGAGCTCTGGAAACACCATATATTTT. Translating it yields CASRTGSSGNTIYF.

This chain links TRBV9 with TRBJ2-2; weak D call: TRBD2 (6 bases). V was trimmed by 4 bases and J by 7 bases, leaving 14 bases between them. CDR1 and CDR2 (germline): SGDLS, YYNGEE. The CDR3 covers 14 residues. The CDR3 spells CASSLGLPGGELFF. CDR3 DNA sequence: TGTGCCAGCAGCTTGGGACTCCCGGGCGGGGAGCTGTTTTTT.

The gene calls are TRBV18 and TRBJ2-7, with 10 bases matching TRBD2. Germline values: CDR1 KGHSH, CDR2 LQKENI. V lost 7 bases to trimming and J lost 0 bases; unmatched junction nucleotides: 3. This CDR3 comprises 14 residues. The CDR3 sequence is CASCRTSGSYEQYF. In DNA form, the CDR3 reads TGTGCCAGCTGCCGGACTAGCGGCTCCTACGAGCAGTACTTC.

The chain couples TRBV7-9 to TRBJ2-1, with 7 bases aligning to TRBD1. V shed 3 bases, J shed 4 bases, and the junction held 0 bases outside the gene matches. Germline V CDR1 and CDR2: SEHNR, FQNEAQ (reference sequence). The CDR3 has 13 amino acids. CDR3 loop: CASSLGQYNEQFF. The CDR3 bases are TGTGCCAGCAGCTTGGGACAGTACAATGAGCAGTTCTTC.

This rearrangement joins TRBV7-9 to TRBJ2-1; 8 bases map to TRBD1. Losses at the gene ends were 6 bases for V and 7 bases for J; bases not matched to a gene: 14. CDR1 and CDR2 (germline): SEHNR, FQNEAQ (reference sequence). The CDR3 consists of 16 residues. Written as DNA, the CDR3 is TGTGCCAGCAGTCCAAGAGCCGGGACAGGCCCAAATGAGCAGTTCTTC. It specifies CASSPRAGTGPNEQFF.

As DNA, the CDR3 is TGCGCCAGCAGCCAAGTCGCACTCCTTGGTGAGCAGTACTTC. It is translated as CASSQVALLGEQYF. The chain combines TRBV4-1 with TRBJ2-7; unclear D gene. Germline V gene data show CDR1 as MGHRA and CDR2 as YSYEKL. The CDR3 covers 14 residues. The ends were cut back, 1 base at V and 7 bases at J, with 14 bases in the middle.